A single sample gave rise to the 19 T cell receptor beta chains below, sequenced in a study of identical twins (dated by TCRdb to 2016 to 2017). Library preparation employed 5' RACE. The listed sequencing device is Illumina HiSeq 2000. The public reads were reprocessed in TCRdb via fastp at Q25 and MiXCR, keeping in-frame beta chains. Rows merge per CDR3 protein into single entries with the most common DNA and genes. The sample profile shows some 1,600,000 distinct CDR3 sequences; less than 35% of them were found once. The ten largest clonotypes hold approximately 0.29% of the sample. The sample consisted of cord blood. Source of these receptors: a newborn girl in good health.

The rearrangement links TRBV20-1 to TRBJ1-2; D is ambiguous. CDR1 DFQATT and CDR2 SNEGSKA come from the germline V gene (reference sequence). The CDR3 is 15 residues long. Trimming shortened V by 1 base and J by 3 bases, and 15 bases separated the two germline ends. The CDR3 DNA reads TGCAGTGCTAGAGTGGGTCGCCTGCCCTACTATGGCTACACCTTC. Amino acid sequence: CSARVGRLPYYGYTF.

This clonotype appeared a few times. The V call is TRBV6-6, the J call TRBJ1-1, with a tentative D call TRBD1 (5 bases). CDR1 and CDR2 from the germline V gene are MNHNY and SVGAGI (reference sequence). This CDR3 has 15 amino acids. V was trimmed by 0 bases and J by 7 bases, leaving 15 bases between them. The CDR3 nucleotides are TGTGCCAGCAGTTACTCCCACTCGGGGGAGGGTGAAGCTTTCTTT. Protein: CASSYSHSGEGEAFF.

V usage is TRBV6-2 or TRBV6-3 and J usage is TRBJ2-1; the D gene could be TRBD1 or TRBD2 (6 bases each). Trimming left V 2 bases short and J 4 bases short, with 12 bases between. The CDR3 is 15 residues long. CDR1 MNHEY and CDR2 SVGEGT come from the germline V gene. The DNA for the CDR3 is TGTGCCAGCAGTTACGGGGGGCGTGGGTACAATGAGCAGTTCTTC. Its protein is CASSYGGRGYNEQFF.

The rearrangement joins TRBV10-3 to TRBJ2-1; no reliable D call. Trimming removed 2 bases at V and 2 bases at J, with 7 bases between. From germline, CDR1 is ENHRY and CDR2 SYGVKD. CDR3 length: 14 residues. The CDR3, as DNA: TGTGCCATCAGTGAGGGGGTTCCCTACAATGAGCAGTTCTTC. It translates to CAISEGVPYNEQFF.

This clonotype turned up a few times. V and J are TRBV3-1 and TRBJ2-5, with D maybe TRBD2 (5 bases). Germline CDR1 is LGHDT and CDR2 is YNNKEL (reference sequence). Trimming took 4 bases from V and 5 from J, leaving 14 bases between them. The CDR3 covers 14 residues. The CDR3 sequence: CASSRNSVRETQYF. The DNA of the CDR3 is TGTGCCAGCAGCCGGAATAGCGTTCGGGAGACCCAGTACTTC.

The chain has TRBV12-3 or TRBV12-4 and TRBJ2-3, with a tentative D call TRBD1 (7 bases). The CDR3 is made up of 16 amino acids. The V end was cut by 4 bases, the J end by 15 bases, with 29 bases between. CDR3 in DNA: TGTGCCAGCAGTTCGCAGGGGGGAAGGGCCACAGATACGGAATATTTT. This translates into CASSSQGGRATDTEYF.

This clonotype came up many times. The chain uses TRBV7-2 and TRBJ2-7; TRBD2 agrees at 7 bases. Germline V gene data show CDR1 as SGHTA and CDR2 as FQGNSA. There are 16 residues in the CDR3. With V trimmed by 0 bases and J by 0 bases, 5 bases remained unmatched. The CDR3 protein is CASSLALAVSSYEQYF. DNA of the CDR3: TGTGCCAGCAGCTTAGCTCTAGCGGTTAGCTCCTACGAGCAGTACTTC.

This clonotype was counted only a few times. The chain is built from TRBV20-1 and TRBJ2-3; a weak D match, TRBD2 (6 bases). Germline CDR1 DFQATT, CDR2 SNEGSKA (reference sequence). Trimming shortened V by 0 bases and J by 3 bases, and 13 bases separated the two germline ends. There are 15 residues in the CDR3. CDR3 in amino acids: CSARDLWGETDTQYF. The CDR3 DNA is TGCAGTGCTAGAGATCTATGGGGGGAGACAGATACGCAGTATTTT.

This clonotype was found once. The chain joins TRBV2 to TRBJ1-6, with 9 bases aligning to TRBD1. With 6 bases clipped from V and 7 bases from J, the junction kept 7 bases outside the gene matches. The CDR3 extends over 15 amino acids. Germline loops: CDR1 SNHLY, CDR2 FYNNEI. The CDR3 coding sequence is TGTGCCAGCAGGGACCGTGGACAGGGGAATTCACCCCTCCACTTT. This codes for CASRDRGQGNSPLHF.

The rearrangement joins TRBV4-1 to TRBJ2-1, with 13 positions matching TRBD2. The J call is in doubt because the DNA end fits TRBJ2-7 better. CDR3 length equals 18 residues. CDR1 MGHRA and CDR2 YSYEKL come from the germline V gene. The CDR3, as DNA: TGCGCCAGCAGCCAAGGACTAGCGGGGGGTTCAAACTACAATGAGCAGTACTTC. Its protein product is CASSQGLAGGSNYNEQYF.

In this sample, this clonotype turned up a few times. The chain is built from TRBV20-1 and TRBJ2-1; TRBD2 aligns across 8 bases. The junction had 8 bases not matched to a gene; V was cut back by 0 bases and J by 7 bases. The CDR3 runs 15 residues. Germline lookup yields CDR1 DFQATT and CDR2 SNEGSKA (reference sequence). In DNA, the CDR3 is TGCAGTGCTAGAGATGGTAGCGGGATTGAAAATGAGCAGTTCTTC. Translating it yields CSARDGSGIENEQFF.

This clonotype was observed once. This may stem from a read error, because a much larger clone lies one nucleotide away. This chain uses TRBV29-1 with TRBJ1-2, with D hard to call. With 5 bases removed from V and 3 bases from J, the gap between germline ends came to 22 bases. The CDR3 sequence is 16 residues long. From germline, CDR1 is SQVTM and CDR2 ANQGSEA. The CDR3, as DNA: TGCAGCGTTCACGCGGAAACTTTCCGGAGGGACTATGGCTACACCTTC. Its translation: CSVHAETFRRDYGYTF.

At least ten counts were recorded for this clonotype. The CDR3 DNA reads TGTGCCAGCAGCAAATGGGGACAGCAGATCCAAGAGACCCAGTACTTC. Translating it yields CASSKWGQQIQETQYF. The V call is TRBV21-1, the J call TRBJ2-5; the D call of TRBD1 is as the table states it, not checked on the DNA. TRBV21-1 is flagged as a pseudogene. The CDR3 consists of 16 residues.

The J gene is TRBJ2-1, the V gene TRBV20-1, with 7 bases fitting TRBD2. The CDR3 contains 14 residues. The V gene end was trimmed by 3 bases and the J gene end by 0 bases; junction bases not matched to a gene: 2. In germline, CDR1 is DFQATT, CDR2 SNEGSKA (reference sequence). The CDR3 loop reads CSASKRDSYNEQFF. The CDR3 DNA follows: TGCAGTGCTAGTAAGCGGGACTCCTACAATGAGCAGTTCTTC.

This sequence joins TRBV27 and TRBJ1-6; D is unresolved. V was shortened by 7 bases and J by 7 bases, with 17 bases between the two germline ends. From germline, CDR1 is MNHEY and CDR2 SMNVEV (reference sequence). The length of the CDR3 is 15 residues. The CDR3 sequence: CASTTRARPNSPLHF. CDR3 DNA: TGTGCCAGCACCACTAGGGCCCGACCGAATTCACCCCTCCACTTT.

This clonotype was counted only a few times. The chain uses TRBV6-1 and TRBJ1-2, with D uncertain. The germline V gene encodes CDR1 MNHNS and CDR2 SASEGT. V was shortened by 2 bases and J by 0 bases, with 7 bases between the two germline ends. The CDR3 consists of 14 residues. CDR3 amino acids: CASSESGANYGYTF. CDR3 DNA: TGTGCCAGCAGTGAATCCGGGGCTAACTATGGCTACACCTTC.

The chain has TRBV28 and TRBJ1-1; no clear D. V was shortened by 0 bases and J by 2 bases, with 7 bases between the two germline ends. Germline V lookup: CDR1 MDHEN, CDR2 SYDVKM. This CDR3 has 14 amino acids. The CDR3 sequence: CASSLWRINTEAFF. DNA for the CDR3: TGTGCCAGCAGTTTATGGAGAATCAACACTGAAGCTTTCTTT. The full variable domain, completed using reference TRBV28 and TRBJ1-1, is DVKVTQSSRYLVKRTGEKVFLECVQDMDHENMFWYRQDPGLGLRLIYFSYDVKMKEKGDIPEGYSVSREKKERFSLILESASTNQTSMYLCASSLWRINTEAFFGQGTRLTVV.

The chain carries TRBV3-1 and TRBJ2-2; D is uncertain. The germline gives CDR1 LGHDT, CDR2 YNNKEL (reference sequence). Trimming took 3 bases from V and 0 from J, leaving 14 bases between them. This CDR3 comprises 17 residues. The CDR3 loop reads CASSHKSRVTNTGELFF. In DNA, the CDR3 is TGTGCCAGCAGCCATAAGAGCCGGGTAACGAACACCGGGGAGCTGTTTTTT.

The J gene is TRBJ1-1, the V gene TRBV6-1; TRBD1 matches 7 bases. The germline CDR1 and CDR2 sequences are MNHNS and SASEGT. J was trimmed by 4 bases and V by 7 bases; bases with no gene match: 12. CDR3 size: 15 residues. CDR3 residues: CASNRKQGMGTEAFF. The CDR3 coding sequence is TGTGCCAGCAACAGGAAACAGGGGATGGGCACTGAAGCTTTCTTT.